This record concerns one T cell receptor beta chain sequence. Its antigen is unknown. A J-beta primer mix and a sample-barcoded 5' primer were used in a second PCR of roughly 6 to 11 cycles. Each cDNA molecule received a tag from a template-switch adaptor that had 12 random nucleotides. From the 5' RACE reads, TCRdb called clonotypes with MiXCR, one entry per CDR3 protein. The sample includes under 800,000 distinct CDR3 sequences, 35% to 45% of them seen just once. Each sample had at least 6 million PBMCs isolated. There were at least 5.5 micrograms of total RNA extracted from every sample. These data originate in a study of blood T cells in healthy people across ages. Points from the study as a whole: A roughly linear age-dependent decrease characterized TCR beta diversity per million T cells.

V was clipped by 6 bases and J by 7 bases, with 7 bases between them. The length of the CDR3 is 12 residues. Source material: blood. The V call is TRBV12-3 or TRBV12-4, the J call TRBJ1-6, with D uncertain. The sequence came from a woman aged 60-75 years in good health. CDR3 sequence: CASRPGNSPLHF. The CDR3 DNA sequence: TGTGCCAGCAGGCCGGGGAATTCACCCCTCCACTTT.